This T cell receptor (beta chain) was found in a study of blood T cell repertoires in COVID-19. Study context: From T cells, B-cell-depleted T cells, or PBMCs came the material, which was cDNA or gDNA.

As originally analysed: Nucleated cell counts were estimated from reference gene primer amplification. Data came from immunoSEQ multiplex PCR; TCRdb stores just in-frame clones and leaves some out. D and trimming come from the DNA, and the V and J calls and clone size come from that table. Of 46,000 or so clones listed, approximately 86% are singletons. Germline V gene data show CDR1 as SNHLY and CDR2 as FYNNEI. V lost 6 bases, J lost 5 bases, and 12 bases stayed unmatched. The CDR3 has 16 amino acids. This clonotype originated in a man between 60 and 70 years old with active or convalescent COVID-19. Sequenced sample: peripheral blood. This chain links TRBV2 with TRBJ1-2; 10 nucleotides agree with TRBD1. As DNA, the CDR3 is TGTGCCAGCAGACTTCGCCGACAGGGGGCGACGTATGGCTACACCTTC. Protein: CASRLRRQGATYGYTF.